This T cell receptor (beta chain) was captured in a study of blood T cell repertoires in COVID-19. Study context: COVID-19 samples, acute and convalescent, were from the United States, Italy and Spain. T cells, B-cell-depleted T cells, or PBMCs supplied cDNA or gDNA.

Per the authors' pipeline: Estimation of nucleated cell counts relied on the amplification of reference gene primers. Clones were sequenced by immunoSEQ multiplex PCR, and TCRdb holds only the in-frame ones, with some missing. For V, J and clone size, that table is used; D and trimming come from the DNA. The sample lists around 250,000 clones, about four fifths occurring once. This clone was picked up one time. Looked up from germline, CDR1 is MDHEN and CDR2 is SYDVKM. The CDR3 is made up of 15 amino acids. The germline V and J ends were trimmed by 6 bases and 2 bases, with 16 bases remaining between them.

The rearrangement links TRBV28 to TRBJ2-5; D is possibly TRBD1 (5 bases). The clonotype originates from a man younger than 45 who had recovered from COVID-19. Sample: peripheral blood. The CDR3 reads CASSSIQDTQETQYF. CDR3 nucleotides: TGTGCCAGCAGCAGTATACAGGATACACAAGAGACCCAGTACTTC.